This T cell receptor (beta chain) originates from a study of control samples from healthy donors and cancer patients (dated by TCRdb to about 2020). The CDR3 covers 14 residues, taking in both the cysteine and the phenylalanine. Left in the record is the CDR3 DNA by itself, 42 bases read in frame from the first base. V and J are truncated by 8 bases and 2 bases respectively, leaving an intervening sequence of 13 bases. CDR1 and CDR2 (SNHLY, FYNNEI) derive from the germline V gene. As concerns this clone: Its recognized antigen is unknown. No base quality information exists; no much larger clone differs at one position.

Libraries were made using the immunoSEQ multiplex PCR assay. Sourced from immuneACCESS, this table was stored by TCRdb with only in-frame sequences that have V and J called. A share of the clones is absent; for the studies checked, an unresolved V gene accounts for under half, and the remainder has no known explanation. The sample data list roughly 84,000 clones, and 90% to 95% of these were observed just once. Together, the top ten hold roughly 18% of the sample. The origin of this receptor is a man over 45 in good health. Sequenced sample: blood. Recombination connected TRBV2 to TRBJ1-3; TRBD1 is perhaps the D gene, given 5 matching bases. The base sequence is TGTGCCAGCGCCGCAGGGAGAACTGGAAACACCATATATTTT. Translated, this is CASAAGRTGNTIYF.